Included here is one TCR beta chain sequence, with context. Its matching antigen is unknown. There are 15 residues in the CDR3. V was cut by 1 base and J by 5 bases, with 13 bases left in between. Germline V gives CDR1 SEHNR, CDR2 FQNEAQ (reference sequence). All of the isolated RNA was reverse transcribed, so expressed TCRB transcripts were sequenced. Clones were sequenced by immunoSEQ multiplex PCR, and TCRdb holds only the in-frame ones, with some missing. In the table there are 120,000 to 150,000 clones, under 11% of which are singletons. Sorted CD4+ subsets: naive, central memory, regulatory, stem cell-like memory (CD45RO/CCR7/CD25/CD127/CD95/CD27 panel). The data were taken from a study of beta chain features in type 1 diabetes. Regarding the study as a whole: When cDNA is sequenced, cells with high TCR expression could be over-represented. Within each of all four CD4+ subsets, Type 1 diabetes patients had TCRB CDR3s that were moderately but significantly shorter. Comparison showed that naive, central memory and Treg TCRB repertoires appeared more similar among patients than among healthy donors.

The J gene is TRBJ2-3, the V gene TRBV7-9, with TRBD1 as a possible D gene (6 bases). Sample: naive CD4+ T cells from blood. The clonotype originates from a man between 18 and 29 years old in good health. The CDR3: CASSLEGQSGDTQYF. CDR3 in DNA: TGTGCCAGCAGCTTAGAAGGACAGTCGGGAGATACGCAGTATTTT.